The TCR beta chain described here comes from a study of metastatic and nonmetastatic thyroid tumors. This clone was recorded at least ten times. A much bigger clone sits one base away, suggesting this may be a read error. All patients reached thyroid surgery having received no treatment beforehand. CDR3 length: 15 residues. From germline, CDR1 is MNHNS and CDR2 SASEGT. TCRdb re-clonotyped the PCR reads through MiXCR. The profile covers more than 15,000 clones, with roughly 31% appearing a single time and over 9.5% taken by the ten largest. The sample was blood. The genes are TRBV6-1 and TRBJ2-5, with 8 bases that match TRBD2. The receptor comes from a female donor with papillary thyroid cancer or a benign thyroid nodule (not recorded which). Some clones in this sample may be carry-over from other donors' samples. In DNA, the CDR3 is TGTGCCAGCACCCGAATTAGCGGGGTGGAGGAGACCAAGTACTTC. It translates to CASTRISGVEETKYF.